The next 32 T cell receptor beta chains were all read from a single sample in a study of shared clonotypes between healthy human individuals. Produced via immunoSEQ multiplex PCR; TCRdb's table is partial and in-frame only. Of around 1.1 million clones listed, about 80% are singletons. The sample was memory CD4+ T cells from PBMCs. Documented subset: CD45RA-negative fraction. These receptor sequences come from a man aged 18 to 29 in good health. Some clones in this sample may be carry-over from other donors' samples.

The V gene is TRBV6-5, the J gene TRBJ1-1, with D possibly matching TRBD1 (5 bases). V was shortened by 10 bases and J by 7 bases, with 13 bases between the two germline ends. Germline-derived CDR1 and CDR2 are MNHEY and SVGAGI. The CDR3 is made up of 11 amino acids. The CDR3 loop is CATTRDGEAFF. As DNA, the CDR3 is TGTGCCACCACGAGGGACGGTGAAGCTTTCTTT.

J is TRBJ2-7 and V is TRBV7-2, with 7 bases matching TRBD1. This CDR3 region has 16 residues. Germline CDR1 SGHTA, CDR2 FQGNSA. The trim removed 4 bases at V and 5 bases at J, leaving 14 bases unmatched. The CDR3 DNA reads TGTGCCAGCAGCTCCCGAGGGGGAGCAAGGGGGCACGAGCAGTACTTC. Its protein product is CASSSRGGARGHEQYF.

The V and J genes are TRBV5-4 and TRBJ2-7; 9 bases match TRBD1. This CDR3 comprises 15 residues. Germline CDR1 reads SGHNT; CDR2 reads YYREEE (reference sequence). With V trimmed by 1 base and J by 12 bases, 14 bases remained unmatched. CDR3 sequence (DNA): TGTGCCAGCAGCTTGCTGGGAACCGACAGGGGGGGATGGTACTTC. This encodes CASSLLGTDRGGWYF.

This chain joins TRBV9 and TRBJ2-5; possible D gene TRBD2, 5 bases. Germline CDR1 is SGDLS and CDR2 is YYNGEE. The CDR3 spans 15 residues. V dropped 6 bases and J dropped 3 bases, with 18 bases sitting between them. This CDR3 is CASNVLGMGEETQYF. CDR3 nucleotides: TGTGCCAGCAACGTTCTCGGGATGGGTGAAGAGACCCAGTACTTC.

About this clone: A far larger clone is one base from this, pointing to a likely read error. The CDR3 ends on some other residue instead of the conserved phenylalanine or tryptophan, so this is likely a read error. This chain joins TRBV30 and TRBJ1-4; D not resolved. The CDR3 is 13 amino acids. V shed 0 bases and J shed 8 bases, with 10 bases lying between them. Germline lookup yields CDR1 GTSNPN and CDR2 SVGIG (reference sequence). The CDR3 loop reads CAWSVNSNEKLFI. The CDR3 DNA reads TGTGCCTGGAGTGTAAACAGCAACGAAAAACTGTTTATT.

V and J are TRBV5-1 and TRBJ2-3, with unresolved D. Trimming removed 0 bases from V and 0 bases from J, with 11 bases in between. CDR1 is SGHRS, CDR2 YFSETQ, per germline. CDR3 length: 16 residues. CDR3 in amino acids: CASSLVSATSTDTQYF. The CDR3 bases are TGCGCCAGCAGCTTGGTGTCTGCGACTAGCACAGATACGCAGTATTTT.

This chain joins TRBV5-6 and TRBJ2-7; unclear D gene. Germline lookup yields CDR1 SGHDT and CDR2 YYEEEE. V lost 2 bases and J lost 6, with 9 bases in between. The CDR3 runs to 12 residues. The CDR3 sequence is CASSFQAREQYF. CDR3 DNA sequence: TGTGCCAGCAGCTTTCAGGCGCGCGAGCAGTACTTC. Full variable domain (remainder filled in from reference TRBV5-6 and TRBJ2-7): DAGVTQSPTHLIKTRGQQVTLRCSPKSGHDTVSWYQQALGQGPQFIFQYYEEEERQRGNFPDRFSGHQFPNYSSELNVNALLLGDSALYLCASSFQAREQYFGPGTRLTVT.

This clone was picked up one time. V is TRBV2 and J is TRBJ2-3, with TRBD1 matching over 7 bases. Germline CDR1 reads SNHLY; CDR2 reads FYNNEI. J gave up 6 bases and V 4 bases, and 7 bases lay outside the gene matches. The CDR3 consists of 14 residues. CDR3 DNA: TGTGCCAGCAGTGTCTCAGGGGGTCTTGATACGCAGTATTTT. The encoded protein is CASSVSGGLDTQYF.

This chain links TRBV7-8 with TRBJ2-4; 11 bases line up with TRBD1. The J segment lost 8 bases and the V segment lost 5 bases, leaving 5 bases of the junction unmatched. Germline V gene lookup returns CDR1 SGHVS and CDR2 FQNEAQ. The CDR3 has 14 amino acids. This CDR3 is CASSPGTGGDIQYF. CDR3 coding DNA: TGTGCCAGCAGCCCTGGGACAGGGGGGGACATTCAGTACTTC.

A remark on this clone: The sample has other DNA sequences that encode this CDR3 too. The chain recombines TRBV15 with TRBJ1-3; maybe TRBD1 (5 bases). The CDR3 extends over 14 amino acids. Trimming shortened V by 3 bases and J by 0 bases, and 6 bases separated the two germline ends. Germline loops: CDR1 LNHNV, CDR2 YYDKDF (reference sequence). CDR3 in amino acids: CATSRTVSGNTIYF. The CDR3 DNA sequence: TGTGCCACCAGCAGGACAGTCTCTGGAAACACCATATATTTT.

Comments on this clone: A read error may explain this, as a much larger clone is one base away. Additional DNA sequences in this sample encode the identical CDR3. This chain connects TRBV28 to TRBJ1-5; no reliable D call. V was pared by 6 bases and J by 4 bases, with 7 bases between. The CDR3 is made up of 12 amino acids. Germline V lookup: CDR1 MDHEN, CDR2 SYDVKM. The CDR3 nucleotides are TGTGCCAGCAGCACTCTGAATCAGCCCCAGCATTTT. This translates into CASSTLNQPQHF.

The J gene is TRBJ2-5, the V gene TRBV5-1, with TRBD1 matching over 7 bases. Germline lookup yields CDR1 SGHRS and CDR2 YFSETQ. The length of the CDR3 is 13 residues. V lost 5 bases, J lost 8 bases, and 9 bases stayed unmatched. CDR3: CASRETGQATQYF. Here the CDR3 DNA reads TGCGCCAGCAGAGAAACCGGACAGGCAACCCAGTACTTC.

About this clone: Being one base from a much bigger clone, this may be a read error. This rearrangement joins TRBV6-6 to TRBJ2-7, with 7 bases matching TRBD1. V lost 6 bases and J lost 2; bases outside the gene matches: 4. Germline V gene sequence: CDR1 MNHNY, CDR2 SVGAGI (reference sequence). The CDR3 runs 13 residues. The CDR3 nucleotides read TGTGCCAGCAGCCGGGACAGCACCTACGAGCAGTACTTC. Its protein product is CASSRDSTYEQYF.

This clone was observed a few times. The chain combines TRBV23-1 with TRBJ1-5, with D perhaps TRBD1 (5 bases). TRBV23-1 is assigned to the ORF class and has an uncertain function. The ends were cut back, 7 bases at V and 0 bases at J, with 25 bases in the middle. The CDR3 length is 19 residues. In nucleotides, the CDR3 is TGCGCCAGCACCCTCTCCCCAGGGAAGATGACCCGTAGCAATCAGCCCCAGCATTTT. Residues: CASTLSPGKMTRSNQPQHF.

V gene TRBV29-1 combines with J gene TRBJ2-5, with 9 nucleotides matching TRBD1. The CDR3 is 14 residues long. Germline V CDR1 and CDR2: SQVTM, ANQGSEA. Unmatched junction bases numbered 6, after V lost 3 bases and J lost 4 bases. The CDR3 loop reads CSVEGQGRGETQYF. The CDR3 coding sequence is TGCAGCGTTGAGGGACAGGGTCGAGGAGAGACCCAGTACTTC.

The chain has TRBV2 and TRBJ2-7; 8 bases line up with TRBD1. Germline CDR1 SNHLY, CDR2 FYNNEI. This CDR3 has 14 residues. V trimming: 6 bases; J trimming: 4 bases; junction bases outside the gene matches: 8. Here the CDR3 DNA reads TGTGCCAGCAGCGGACAGGGAGTTATATACGAGCAGTACTTC. Its protein is CASSGQGVIYEQYF. Drawing the rest from reference TRBV2 and TRBJ2-7, the complete variable domain is EPEVTQTPSHQVTQMGQEVILRCVPISNHLYFYWYRQILGQKVEFLVSFYNNEISEKSEIFDDQFSVERPDGSNFTLKIRSTKLEDSAMYFCASSGQGVIYEQYFGPGTRLTVT.

V usage is TRBV27 and J usage is TRBJ1-1, with D perhaps TRBD1 (5 bases). Trimming stripped 5 bases from V and 5 bases from J, with 15 bases between. Germline V gives CDR1 MNHEY, CDR2 SMNVEV (reference sequence). The CDR3 spans 14 residues. This chain's CDR3 is CASSRRGGGTEAFF. The DNA for the CDR3 is TGTGCCAGCAGTCGCCGGGGGGGAGGGACTGAAGCTTTCTTT.

The V call is TRBV28, the J call TRBJ1-5; no firm D call. This CDR3 is 15 amino acids long. V lost 5 bases to trimming and J lost 2 bases, with 13 bases between them. CDR1 MDHEN and CDR2 SYDVKM come from the germline V gene. CDR3 DNA: TGTGCCAGCAGTCAGCGAGTGGGTGGCAATCAGCCCCAGCATTTT. This codes for CASSQRVGGNQPQHF.

This sequence joins TRBV27 and TRBJ2-7; D could derive from TRBD1 or TRBD2 (5 bases each). There are 15 residues in the CDR3. V lost 6 bases and J 2 bases, leaving 17 bases between the germline ends. Germline loops: CDR1 MNHEY, CDR2 SMNVEV (reference sequence). The CDR3, as DNA: TGTGCCAGCAGCTACCGGTGGGACGGCACCTACGAGCAGTACTTC. Its translation is CASSYRWDGTYEQYF.

Concerning this clone: A much larger clone lies one base from this, so it may be a read error. The V gene is TRBV6-5, the J gene TRBJ2-2; D unclear. The CDR3 totals 11 residues. The V and J ends lost 6 bases and 3 bases respectively, with 2 bases between them. Germline CDR1 is MNHEY and CDR2 is SVGAGI. CDR3 loop: CASRDTGELFF. Here the CDR3 DNA reads TGTGCCAGCAGGGACACCGGGGAGCTGTTTTTT.

About this clone: Being one base from a much bigger clone, this may be a read error. The J gene is TRBJ2-2, the V gene TRBV2; 7 bases line up with TRBD2. V gave up 7 bases and J gave up 5 bases; unmatched junction bases: 13. The CDR3 has 16 amino acids. CDR1 is SNHLY and CDR2 is FYNNEI in the germline V gene. The CDR3 reads CASKPGGTGGTGELFF. The CDR3 bases are TGTGCCAGCAAACCTGGGGGGACGGGGGGAACCGGGGAGCTGTTTTTT.

The chain uses TRBV7-3 and TRBJ2-3, with 9 bases that match TRBD2. Germline V CDR1 and CDR2: SGHTA, FQGTGA. The length of the CDR3 is 16 residues. With V trimmed by 3 bases and J by 1 base, 5 bases remained unmatched. Here the CDR3 DNA reads TGTGCCAGCAGCTTGGTGGCGGGAGGGGGCACAGATACGCAGTATTTT. This gives the protein CASSLVAGGGTDTQYF.

The chain carries TRBV6-1 and TRBJ1-3; no firm D call. V lost 4 bases, J lost 1 base, and 14 bases lay in between. The germline CDR1 and CDR2 sequences are MNHNS and SASEGT. This CDR3 is built from 16 residues. As DNA, the CDR3 is TGTGCCAGCAGTGTCCAGTCGACGGTGTCTGGAAACACCATATATTTT. Encoded protein: CASSVQSTVSGNTIYF.

This clone was seen more than once but under ten times. This chain connects TRBV5-1 to TRBJ1-5; D not resolved. The length of the CDR3 is 13 residues. Trimming left V 0 bases short and J 5 bases short, with 6 bases between. The germline CDR1 and CDR2 sequences are SGHRS and YFSETQ. CDR3: CASSLGQYQPQHF. CDR3 coding DNA: TGCGCCAGCAGCTTGGGTCAGTATCAGCCCCAGCATTTT.

V gene TRBV28 combines with J gene TRBJ1-2; 8 bases are shared with TRBD1. V shed 10 bases and J 6 bases; nucleotides not matched to a gene: 4. This CDR3 region has 11 residues. Germline V gives CDR1 MDHEN, CDR2 SYDVKM. The DNA for the CDR3 is TGTGCCACCACGACAGGGGATGGCTACACCTTC. Translating it yields CATTTGDGYTF.

Comments on this clone: A much more abundant neighbour one base away suggests this may be a read error. V usage is TRBV11-2 and J usage is TRBJ1-1; D possibly corresponds to TRBD1 (5 bases). This CDR3 contains 17 residues. Germline V lookup: CDR1 SGHAT, CDR2 FQNNGV. Deletions cut 5 bases from V and 1 base from J, with 20 bases between. In DNA form, the CDR3 reads TGTGCCAGCAGCCGGACGTCCGGGCTGAGGGGGAACACTGAAGCTTTCTTT. Protein sequence: CASSRTSGLRGNTEAFF.

The chain employs TRBV30 and TRBJ2-2; 8 positions match TRBD1. Germline values: CDR1 GTSNPN, CDR2 SVGIG (reference sequence). The junction had 13 bases not matched to a gene; V was cut back by 7 bases and J by 6 bases. The CDR3 length is 15 residues. CDR3 residues: CASSSGGAFPGELFF. The CDR3 bases are TGTGCCTCCTCATCAGGGGGCGCCTTCCCCGGGGAGCTGTTTTTT.

About this clone itself: This could be a read error, since a much larger clone is one nucleotide away. The rearrangement joins TRBV5-4 to TRBJ2-7, with TRBD1 identical over 8 bases. This CDR3 has 14 residues. Germline assignment: CDR1 SGHNT and CDR2 YYREEE (reference sequence). The trim removed 3 bases at V and 0 bases at J, leaving 2 bases unmatched. Here the CDR3 DNA reads TGTGCCAGCAGCTCGACAGGGGACTCCTACGAGCAGTACTTC. Translation: CASSSTGDSYEQYF.

This sequence joins TRBV7-9 and TRBJ1-4, with a possible D match to TRBD1 (6 bases). V was cut by 5 bases and J by 10 bases, with 20 bases left in between. The CDR3 covers 15 residues. The germline CDR1 and CDR2 sequences are SEHNR and FQNEAQ (reference sequence). CDR3 in DNA: TGTGCCAGCAGCCCCGATCTGGGGGGCTCAATAAAACTGTTTTTT. As protein: CASSPDLGGSIKLFF.

The chain recombines TRBV2 with TRBJ2-7; 12 bases are a match to TRBD2. From germline, CDR1 is SNHLY and CDR2 FYNNEI. The J segment lost 10 bases and the V segment lost 2 bases, leaving 12 bases of the junction unmatched. The CDR3 sequence is 16 residues long. The DNA of the CDR3 is TGTGCCAGCAGTGAAACGGGGGCGAGACTAGCGGGAGAACAGTACTTC. It yields the protein CASSETGARLAGEQYF.

This clone occurred many times. The gene calls are TRBV28 and TRBJ1-2; D may be TRBD1 (5 bases). Germline loops: CDR1 MDHEN, CDR2 SYDVKM. The germline V and J ends were trimmed by 7 bases and 1 base, with 19 bases remaining between them. CDR3 length: 16 residues. The CDR3 is CASTLHGAILNYGYTF. DNA for the CDR3: TGTGCCAGCACCCTACACGGGGCTATTCTTAACTATGGCTACACCTTC.

The V call is TRBV5-1, the J call TRBJ2-7; 7 nucleotides line up with TRBD2. V gave up 6 bases and J gave up 3 bases; unmatched junction bases: 12. The CDR3 consists of 15 residues. Germline values: CDR1 SGHRS, CDR2 YFSETQ. CDR3: CASTWGTGGSYEQYF. The DNA of the CDR3 is TGCGCCAGCACCTGGGGAACGGGAGGAAGCTACGAGCAGTACTTC.